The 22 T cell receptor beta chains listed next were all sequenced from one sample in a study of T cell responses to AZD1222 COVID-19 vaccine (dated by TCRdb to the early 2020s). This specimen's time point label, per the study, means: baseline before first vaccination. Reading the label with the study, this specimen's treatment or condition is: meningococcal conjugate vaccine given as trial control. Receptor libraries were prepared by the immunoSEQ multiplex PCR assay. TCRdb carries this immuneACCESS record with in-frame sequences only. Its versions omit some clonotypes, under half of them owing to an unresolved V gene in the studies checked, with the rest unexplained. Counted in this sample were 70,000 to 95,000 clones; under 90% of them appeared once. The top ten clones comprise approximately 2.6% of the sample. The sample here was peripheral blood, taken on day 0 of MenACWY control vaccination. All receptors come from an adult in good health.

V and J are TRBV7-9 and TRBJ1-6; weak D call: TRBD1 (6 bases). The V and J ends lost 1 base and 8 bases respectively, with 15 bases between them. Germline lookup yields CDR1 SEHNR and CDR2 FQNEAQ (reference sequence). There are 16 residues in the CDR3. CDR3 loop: CASSLEGTGPYSPLHF. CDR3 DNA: TGTGCCAGCAGCTTAGAGGGCACAGGGCCGTATTCACCCCTCCACTTT.

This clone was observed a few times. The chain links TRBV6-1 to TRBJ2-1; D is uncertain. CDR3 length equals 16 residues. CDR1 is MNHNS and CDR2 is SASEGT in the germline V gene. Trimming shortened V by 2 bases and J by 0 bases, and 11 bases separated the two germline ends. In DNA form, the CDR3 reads TGTGCCAGCAGTGAACGACGCGGTGACTCCTACAATGAGCAGTTCTTC. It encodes CASSERRGDSYNEQFF.

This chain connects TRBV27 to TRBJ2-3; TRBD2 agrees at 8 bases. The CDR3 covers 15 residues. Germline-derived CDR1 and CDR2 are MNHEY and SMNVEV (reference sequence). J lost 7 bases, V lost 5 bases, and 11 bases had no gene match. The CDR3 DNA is TGTGCCAGCAGTCCCGGGGTAGCGGGGAGGAATACGCAGTATTTT. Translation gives CASSPGVAGRNTQYF.

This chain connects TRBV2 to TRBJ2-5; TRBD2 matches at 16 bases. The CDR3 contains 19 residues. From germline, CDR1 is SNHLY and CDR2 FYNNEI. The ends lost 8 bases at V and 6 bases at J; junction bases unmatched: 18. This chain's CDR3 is CASQLTGLAGGLRRKTQYF. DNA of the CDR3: TGTGCCAGCCAGCTCACGGGACTAGCGGGGGGGCTTCGTAGAAAGACCCAGTACTTC.

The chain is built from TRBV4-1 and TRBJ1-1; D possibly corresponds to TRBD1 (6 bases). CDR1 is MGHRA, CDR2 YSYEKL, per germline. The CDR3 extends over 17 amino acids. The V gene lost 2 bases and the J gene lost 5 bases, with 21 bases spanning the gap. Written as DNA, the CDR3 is TGCGCCAGCAGCCAATCAGGGGCCTCCTTAGCGGGGACTGAAGCTTTCTTT. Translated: CASSQSGASLAGTEAFF.

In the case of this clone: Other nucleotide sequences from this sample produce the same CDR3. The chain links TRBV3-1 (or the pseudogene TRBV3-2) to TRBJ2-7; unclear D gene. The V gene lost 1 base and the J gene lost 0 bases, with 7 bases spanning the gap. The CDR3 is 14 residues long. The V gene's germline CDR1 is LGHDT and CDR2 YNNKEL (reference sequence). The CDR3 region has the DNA TGTGCCAGCAGCCAAGCAGCCAACTCCTACGAGCAGTACTTC. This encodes CASSQAANSYEQYF.

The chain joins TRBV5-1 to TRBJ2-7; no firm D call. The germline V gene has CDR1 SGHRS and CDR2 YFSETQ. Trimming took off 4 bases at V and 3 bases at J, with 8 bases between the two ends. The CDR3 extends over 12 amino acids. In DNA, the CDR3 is TGCGCCAGCAGCCACTCTAGCTACGAGCAGTACTTC. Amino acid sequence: CASSHSSYEQYF.

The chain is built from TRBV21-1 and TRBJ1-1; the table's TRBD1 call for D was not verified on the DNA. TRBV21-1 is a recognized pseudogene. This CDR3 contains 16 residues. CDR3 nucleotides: TGTGCCAGCAGCAAAGAGTCCACAGGGATGAACACTGAAGCTTTCTTT. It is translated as CASSKESTGMNTEAFF.

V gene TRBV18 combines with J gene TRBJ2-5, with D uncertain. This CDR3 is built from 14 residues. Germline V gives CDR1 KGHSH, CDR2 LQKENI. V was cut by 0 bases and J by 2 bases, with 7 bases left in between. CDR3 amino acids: CASSPPVGQETQYF. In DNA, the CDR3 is TGTGCCAGCTCACCACCAGTGGGGCAAGAGACCCAGTACTTC.

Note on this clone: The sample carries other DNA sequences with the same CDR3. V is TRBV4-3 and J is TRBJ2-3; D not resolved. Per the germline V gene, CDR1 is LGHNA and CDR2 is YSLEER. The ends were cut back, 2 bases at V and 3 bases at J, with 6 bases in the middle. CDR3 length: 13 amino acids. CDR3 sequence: CASSQPGTDTQYF. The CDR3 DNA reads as TGCGCCAGCAGCCAACCCGGGACAGATACGCAGTATTTT.

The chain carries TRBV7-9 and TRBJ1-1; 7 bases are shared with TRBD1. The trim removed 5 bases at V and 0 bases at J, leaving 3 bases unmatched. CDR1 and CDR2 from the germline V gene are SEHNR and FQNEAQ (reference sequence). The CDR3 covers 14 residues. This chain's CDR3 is CASSEQGLNTEAFF. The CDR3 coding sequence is TGTGCCAGCAGCGAACAGGGGCTGAACACTGAAGCTTTCTTT.

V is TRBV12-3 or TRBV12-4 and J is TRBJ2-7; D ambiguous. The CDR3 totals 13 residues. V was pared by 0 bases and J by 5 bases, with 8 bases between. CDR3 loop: CASSLASVHEQYF. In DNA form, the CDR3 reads TGTGCCAGCAGTTTAGCGTCGGTTCACGAGCAGTACTTC.

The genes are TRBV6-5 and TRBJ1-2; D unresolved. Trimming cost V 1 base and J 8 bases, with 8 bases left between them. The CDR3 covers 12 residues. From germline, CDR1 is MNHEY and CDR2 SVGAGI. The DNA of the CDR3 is TGTGCCAGCAGTTACTGGCGCGGGGGCTACACCTTC. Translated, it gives CASSYWRGGYTF.

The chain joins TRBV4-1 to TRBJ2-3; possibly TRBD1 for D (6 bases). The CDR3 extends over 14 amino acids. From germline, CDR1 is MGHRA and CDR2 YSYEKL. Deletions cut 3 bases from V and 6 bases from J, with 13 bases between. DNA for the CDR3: TGCGCCAGCAGCCAGTCAGGGGCCTGGGATACGCAGTATTTT. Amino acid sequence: CASSQSGAWDTQYF.

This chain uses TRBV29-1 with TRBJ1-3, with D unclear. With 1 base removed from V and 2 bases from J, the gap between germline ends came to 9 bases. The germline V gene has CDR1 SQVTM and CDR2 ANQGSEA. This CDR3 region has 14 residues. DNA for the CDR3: TGCAGCGTTGAAGCAGGCTTCCCTGGAAACACCATATATTTT. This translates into CSVEAGFPGNTIYF.

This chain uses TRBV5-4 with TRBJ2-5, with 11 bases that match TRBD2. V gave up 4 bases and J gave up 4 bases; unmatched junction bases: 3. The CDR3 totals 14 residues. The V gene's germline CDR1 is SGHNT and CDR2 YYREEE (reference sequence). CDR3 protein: CASSPSGGPETQYF. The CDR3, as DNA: TGTGCCAGCAGCCCTAGCGGGGGGCCAGAGACCCAGTACTTC.

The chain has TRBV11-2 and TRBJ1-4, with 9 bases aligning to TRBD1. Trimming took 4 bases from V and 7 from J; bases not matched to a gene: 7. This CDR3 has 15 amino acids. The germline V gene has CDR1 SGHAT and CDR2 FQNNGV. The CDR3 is CASSSTGTGSEKLFF. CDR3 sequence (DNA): TGTGCCAGCAGCTCAACCGGGACAGGGAGTGAAAAACTGTTTTTT.

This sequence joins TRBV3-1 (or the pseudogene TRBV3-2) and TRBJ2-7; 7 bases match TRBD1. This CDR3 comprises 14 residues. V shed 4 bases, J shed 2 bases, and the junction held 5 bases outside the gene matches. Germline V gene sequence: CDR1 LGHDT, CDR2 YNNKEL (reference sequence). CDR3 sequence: CASSLDRVAYEQYF. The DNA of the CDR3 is TGTGCCAGCAGCCTCGACAGGGTTGCCTACGAGCAGTACTTC.

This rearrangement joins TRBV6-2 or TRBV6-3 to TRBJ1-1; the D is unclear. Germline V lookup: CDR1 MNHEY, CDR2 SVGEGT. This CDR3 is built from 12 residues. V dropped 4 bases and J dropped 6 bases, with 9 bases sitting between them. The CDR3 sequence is CASSWNFAEAFF. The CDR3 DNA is TGTGCCAGCAGTTGGAATTTCGCTGAAGCTTTCTTT.

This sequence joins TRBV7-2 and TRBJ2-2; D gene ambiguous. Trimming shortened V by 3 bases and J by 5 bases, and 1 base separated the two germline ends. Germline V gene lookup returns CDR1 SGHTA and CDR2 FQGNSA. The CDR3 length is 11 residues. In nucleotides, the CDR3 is TGTGCCAGCAGCTTTACCGGGGAGCTGTTTTTT. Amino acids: CASSFTGELFF. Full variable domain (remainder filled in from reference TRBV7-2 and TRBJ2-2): GAGVSQSPSNKVTEKGKDVELRCDPISGHTALYWYRQSLGQGLEFLIYFQGNSAPDKSGLPSDRFSAERTGGSVSTLTIQRTQQEDSAVYLCASSFTGELFFGEGSRLTVL.

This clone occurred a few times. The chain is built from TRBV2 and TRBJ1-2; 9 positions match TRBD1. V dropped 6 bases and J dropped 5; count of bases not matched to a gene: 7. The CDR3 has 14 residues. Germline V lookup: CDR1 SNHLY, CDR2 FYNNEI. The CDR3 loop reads CASRNRGTGYGYTF. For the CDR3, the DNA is TGTGCCAGCAGGAATCGAGGGACAGGGTATGGCTACACCTTC.

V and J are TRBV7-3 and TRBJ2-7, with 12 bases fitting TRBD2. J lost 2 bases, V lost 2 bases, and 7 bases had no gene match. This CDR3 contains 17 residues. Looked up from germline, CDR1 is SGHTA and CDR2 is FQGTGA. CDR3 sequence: CASSLLAGGPVPYEQYF. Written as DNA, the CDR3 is TGTGCCAGCAGCTTACTAGCGGGGGGGCCCGTCCCCTACGAGCAGTACTTC.